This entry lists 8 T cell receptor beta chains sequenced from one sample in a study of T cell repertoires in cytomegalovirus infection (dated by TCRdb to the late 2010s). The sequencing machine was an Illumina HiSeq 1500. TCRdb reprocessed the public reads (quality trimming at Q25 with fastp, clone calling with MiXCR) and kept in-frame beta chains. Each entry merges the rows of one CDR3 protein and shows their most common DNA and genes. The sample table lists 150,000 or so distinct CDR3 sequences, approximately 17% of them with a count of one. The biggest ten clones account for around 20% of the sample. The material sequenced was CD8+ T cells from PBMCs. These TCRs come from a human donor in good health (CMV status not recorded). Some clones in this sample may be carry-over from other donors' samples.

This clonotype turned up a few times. The CDR3 DNA reads TGCGCCAGCAGCTTGGAGACTAGCGGCAACACCGGGGAGCTGTTTTTT. Protein product: CASSLETSGNTGELFF. The V and J genes are TRBV5-1 and TRBJ2-2, with TRBD2 matching over 9 bases. The CDR3 runs to 16 residues. V shed 0 bases and J 2 bases; nucleotides not matched to a gene: 2. Looked up from germline, CDR1 is SGHRS and CDR2 is YFSETQ.

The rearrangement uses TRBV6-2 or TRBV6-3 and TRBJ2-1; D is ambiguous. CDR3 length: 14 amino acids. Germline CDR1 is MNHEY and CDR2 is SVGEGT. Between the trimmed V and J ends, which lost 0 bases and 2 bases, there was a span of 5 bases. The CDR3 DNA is TGTGCCAGCAGTTACTCGTTAGCCTACAATGAGCAGTTCTTC. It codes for CASSYSLAYNEQFF.

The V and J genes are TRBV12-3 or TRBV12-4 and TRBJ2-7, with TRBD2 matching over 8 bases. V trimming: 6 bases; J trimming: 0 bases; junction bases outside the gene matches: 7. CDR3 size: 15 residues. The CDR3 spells CASRPLAAPSYEQYF. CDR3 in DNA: TGTGCCAGCAGGCCACTAGCGGCCCCCTCCTACGAGCAGTACTTC.

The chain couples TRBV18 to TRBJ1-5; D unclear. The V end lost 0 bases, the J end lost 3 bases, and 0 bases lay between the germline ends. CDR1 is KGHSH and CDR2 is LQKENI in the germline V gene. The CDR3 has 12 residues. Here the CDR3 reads CASSPPNQPQHF. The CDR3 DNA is TGTGCCAGCTCACCACCCAATCAGCCCCAGCATTTT. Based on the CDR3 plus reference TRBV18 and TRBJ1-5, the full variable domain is NAGVMQNPRHLVRRRGQEARLRCSPMKGHSHVYWYRQLPEEGLKFMVYLQKENIIDESGMPKERFSAEFPKEGPSILRIQQVVRGDSAAYFCASSPPNQPQHFGDGTRLSIL.

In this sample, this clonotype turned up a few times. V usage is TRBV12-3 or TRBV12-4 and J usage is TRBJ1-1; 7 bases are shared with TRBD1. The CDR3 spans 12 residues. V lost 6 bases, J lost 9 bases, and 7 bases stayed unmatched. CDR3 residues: CASSLGQPKAFF. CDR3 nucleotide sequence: TGTGCCAGCAGCCTGGGACAGCCTAAAGCTTTCTTT.

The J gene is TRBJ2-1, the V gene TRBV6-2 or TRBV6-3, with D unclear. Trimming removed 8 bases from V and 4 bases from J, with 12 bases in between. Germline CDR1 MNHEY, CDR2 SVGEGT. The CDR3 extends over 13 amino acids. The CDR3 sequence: CASGPSLYNEQFF. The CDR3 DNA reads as TGTGCCAGCGGCCCGTCGCTTTACAATGAGCAGTTCTTC.

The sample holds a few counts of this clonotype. CDR3 in DNA: TGTGCCAGCAGTTTGGTGGCAGCTAGCAAGCAGTACTTC. Protein: CASSLVAASKQYF. The chain couples TRBV28 to TRBJ2-7, with D possibly TRBD2 on 5 matching bases. Germline CDR1 MDHEN, CDR2 SYDVKM. The CDR3 length is 13 residues. Trimming took 3 bases from V and 8 from J, leaving 14 bases between them.

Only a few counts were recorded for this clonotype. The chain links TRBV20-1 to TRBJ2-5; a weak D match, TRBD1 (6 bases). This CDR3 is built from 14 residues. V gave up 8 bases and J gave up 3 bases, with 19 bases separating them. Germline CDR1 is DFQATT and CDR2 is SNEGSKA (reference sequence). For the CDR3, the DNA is TGCAGTCCCATTCCGGGACATCTAAAAGAGACCCAGTACTTC. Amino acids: CSPIPGHLKETQYF.